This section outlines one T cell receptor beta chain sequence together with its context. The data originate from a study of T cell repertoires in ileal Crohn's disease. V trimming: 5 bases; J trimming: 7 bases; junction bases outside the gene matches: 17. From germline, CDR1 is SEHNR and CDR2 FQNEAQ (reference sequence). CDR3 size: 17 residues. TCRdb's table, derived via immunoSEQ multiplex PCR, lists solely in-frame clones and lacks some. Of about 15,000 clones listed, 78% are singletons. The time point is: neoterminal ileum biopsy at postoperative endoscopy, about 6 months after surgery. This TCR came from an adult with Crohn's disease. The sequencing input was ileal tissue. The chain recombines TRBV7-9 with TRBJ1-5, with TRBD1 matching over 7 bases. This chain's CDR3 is CASSPDRILLGGQPQHF. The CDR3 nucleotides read TGTGCCAGCAGCCCGGACAGGATTCTCCTCGGGGGCCAGCCCCAGCATTTT.